This T cell receptor beta chain appears in the sequencing data of a study of chemoradiotherapy in HPV16-positive cancers. The study's findings and limits: Candidate HPV-specific clones and E7-related TCR motifs grew in tumor during treatment. Only two HPV16-positive patients supplied the functional HPV-specificity definition.

A word on this clone: The antigen is unknown.

The protocol was immunoSEQ multiplex PCR, while the TCRdb copy is restricted to in-frame clones and leaves out a portion. The table has more than 7,500 clones, around 77% seen once. The J segment lost 7 bases and the V segment lost 3 bases, leaving 15 bases of the junction unmatched. This CDR3 comprises 18 residues. The germline gives CDR1 MGHRA, CDR2 YSYEKL. The rearrangement joins TRBV4-1 to TRBJ2-1; 10 positions agree with TRBD1. The specimen was taken from a patient who underwent chemoradiotherapy. This receptor was identified in a human donor with HPV-associated anogenital cancer. The CDR3 loop is CASSHRQGAWTRGNEQFF. As DNA, the CDR3 is TGCGCCAGCAGCCACCGACAGGGGGCCTGGACTAGGGGTAATGAGCAGTTCTTC.